The 25 T cell receptor beta chains in this list originate from one sample, sequenced in a study of blood T cell repertoires in COVID-19. The data were produced by immunoSEQ multiplex PCR, yet TCRdb's version contains in-frame clones alone and is incomplete. The table lists around 320,000 clones, approximately 89% of them singletons. The sequenced material came from PBMCs or T cells enriched from blood (not recorded which). These receptors came from a woman in her 50s who had been exposed to COVID-19.

The V call is TRBV12-5, the J call TRBJ1-2; weak D call: TRBD1 (5 bases). The germline CDR1 and CDR2 sequences are LGHNT and FRNRAP. This CDR3 is built from 20 residues. The ends were cut back, 2 bases at V and 4 bases at J, with 29 bases in the middle. The CDR3 DNA follows: TGTGCTAGTGGTTTGACGGGGGGTCATGTAGTTCATTGCTACTCCTATGGCTACACCTTC. Its translation: CASGLTGGHVVHCYSYGYTF.

This chain uses TRBV6-1 with TRBJ1-5; D gene uncertain. V lost 1 base and J lost 12, with 10 bases in between. The CDR3 consists of 12 residues. In germline, CDR1 is MNHNS, CDR2 SASEGT. Written as DNA, the CDR3 is TGTGCCAGCAGTGAAGGAGGGAGAGGCCAGCATTTT. Encoded protein: CASSEGGRGQHF.

V and J are TRBV4-1 and TRBJ2-5; 7 bases match TRBD1. This CDR3 is built from 16 residues. With 5 bases clipped from V and 0 bases from J, the junction kept 9 bases outside the gene matches. The germline CDR1 and CDR2 sequences are MGHRA and YSYEKL. Written as DNA, the CDR3 is TGCGCCAGCAGCAAACAGGGGTCCACCCACCAAGAGACCCAGTACTTC. The encoded protein is CASSKQGSTHQETQYF.

V is TRBV5-1 and J is TRBJ2-2, with a possible D match to TRBD1 (6 bases). The germline gives CDR1 SGHRS, CDR2 YFSETQ. V lost 4 bases to trimming and J lost 7 bases, with 11 bases between them. This CDR3 comprises 13 residues. The CDR3 coding sequence is TGCGCCAGCAGCCCCAGGGGCGGCGGGGAGCTGTTTTTT. Translating it yields CASSPRGGGELFF.

The V and J genes are TRBV14 and TRBJ1-3; possibly TRBD1 for D (5 bases). Trimming removed 0 bases at V and 2 bases at J, with 8 bases between. Germline V gene data show CDR1 as SGHDN and CDR2 as FVKESK. The CDR3 totals 15 residues. The CDR3 sequence is CASSQDWGAGNTIYF. The CDR3 coding sequence is TGTGCCAGCAGCCAAGATTGGGGGGCTGGAAACACCATATATTTT.

This clone has a single count. The V gene is TRBV6-5, the J gene TRBJ2-3; 10 bases are shared with TRBD1. The trim removed 7 bases at V and 5 bases at J, leaving 6 bases unmatched. The CDR3 has 14 amino acids. From germline, CDR1 is MNHEY and CDR2 SVGAGI. The CDR3 DNA reads TGTGCCAGCAACCGGGACAGGGGAGAAGATACGCAGTATTTT. Translated: CASNRDRGEDTQYF.

The V gene is TRBV18, the J gene TRBJ2-7, with 7 bases lining up with TRBD1. Germline loops: CDR1 KGHSH, CDR2 LQKENI. V gave up 6 bases and J gave up 1 base; unmatched junction bases: 3. The CDR3 consists of 13 residues. As DNA, the CDR3 is TGTGCCAGCTCTGACAGGGAATCCTACGAGCAGTACTTC. It codes for CASSDRESYEQYF.

The chain is built from TRBV5-1 and TRBJ1-1, with D tentatively TRBD1 (5 bases). Germline assignment: CDR1 SGHRS and CDR2 YFSETQ. CDR3 length: 14 amino acids. The V end was cut by 3 bases, the J end by 4 bases, with 13 bases between. CDR3 DNA sequence: TGCGCCAGCAGCTGGGCTAGGGGTTCCACTGAAGCTTTCTTT. Translated: CASSWARGSTEAFF.

The genes are TRBV28 and TRBJ1-1; D remains ambiguous. The germline CDR1 and CDR2 sequences are MDHEN and SYDVKM. This CDR3 has 15 amino acids. Trimming stripped 3 bases from V and 1 base from J, with 12 bases between. This chain's CDR3 is CASSLIVSRNTEAFF. The CDR3 DNA sequence: TGTGCCAGCAGTTTGATTGTGTCGCGGAACACTGAAGCTTTCTTT.

CDR3 sequence (DNA): TGTGCCAGCAGTGACCCTGGGACAGGGAATAGCAATCAGCCCCAGCATTTT. It yields the protein CASSDPGTGNSNQPQHF. This chain links TRBV6-4 with TRBJ1-5, with 9 bases lining up with TRBD1. CDR1 is MRHNA, CDR2 SNTAGT, per germline. J was trimmed by 0 bases and V by 2 bases; bases with no gene match: 5. The CDR3 runs 17 residues.

V is TRBV18 and J is TRBJ2-1, with TRBD1 matching 8 bases. V shed 5 bases and J 3 bases; nucleotides not matched to a gene: 9. The CDR3 spans 16 residues. CDR1 KGHSH and CDR2 LQKENI come from the germline V gene. As DNA, the CDR3 is TGTGCCAGCTCATTCGTCACGGGACAGGTCTACAATGAGCAGTTCTTC. Amino acids: CASSFVTGQVYNEQFF.

This chain joins TRBV3-1 (or the pseudogene TRBV3-2) and TRBJ2-3; 8 nucleotides align to TRBD2. The CDR3 covers 13 residues. The V segment lost 4 bases and the J segment 9 bases; nucleotides outside the gene matches: 6. Germline CDR1 LGHDT, CDR2 YNNKEL (reference sequence). This CDR3 reads CASSPGGVPTQYF. CDR3 nucleotides: TGTGCCAGCAGCCCGGGGGGGGTCCCCACGCAGTATTTT.

This rearrangement joins TRBV25-1 to TRBJ2-7, with 9 bases aligning to TRBD1. The CDR3 totals 14 residues. Trimming removed 9 bases from V and 2 bases from J; junction bases left unmatched: 8. Germline V gene data show CDR1 as MGHDK and CDR2 as SYGVNS. CDR3 amino acids: CARGGGQGPYEQYF. The CDR3 region has the DNA TGTGCCAGAGGGGGGGGACAGGGTCCCTACGAGCAGTACTTC.

This clone showed up just once. The chain couples TRBV27 to TRBJ2-7; 10 bases are a match to TRBD1. With V trimmed by 6 bases and J by 3 bases, 5 bases remained unmatched. Germline assignment: CDR1 MNHEY and CDR2 SMNVEV (reference sequence). The CDR3 length is 14 residues. Here the CDR3 reads CASRAGQGIYEQYF. For the CDR3, the DNA is TGTGCCAGCAGAGCGGGACAGGGGATCTACGAGCAGTACTTC.

V usage is TRBV3-1 (or the pseudogene TRBV3-2) and J usage is TRBJ1-1; D call uncertain. Germline V gene lookup returns CDR1 LGHDT and CDR2 YNNKEL (reference sequence). CDR3 length: 14 residues. The germline V and J ends were trimmed by 3 bases and 1 base, with 9 bases remaining between them. The CDR3 sequence is CASSHGTPNTEAFF. The CDR3 DNA reads as TGTGCCAGCAGCCATGGTACACCGAACACTGAAGCTTTCTTT.

The genes are TRBV5-4 and TRBJ2-3; perhaps TRBD1 as D (6 bases). This CDR3 is built from 15 residues. V was clipped by 5 bases and J by 3 bases, with 16 bases between them. Germline CDR1 reads SGHNT; CDR2 reads YYREEE (reference sequence). Here the CDR3 DNA reads TGTGCCAGCAGAACCGAGAGGCAGGGGACAGATACGCAGTATTTT. Its protein product is CASRTERQGTDTQYF.

The chain recombines TRBV7-2 with TRBJ1-6; no definite D call. The CDR3 totals 14 residues. V lost 1 base to trimming and J lost 4 bases, with 5 bases between them. Looked up from germline, CDR1 is SGHTA and CDR2 is FQGNSA. Here the CDR3 reads CASSLGGYNSPLHF. CDR3 bases: TGTGCCAGCAGCTTAGGAGGTTATAATTCACCCCTCCACTTT.

V gene TRBV2 combines with J gene TRBJ1-1; TRBD1 agrees at 8 bases. The CDR3 spans 14 residues. Germline values: CDR1 SNHLY, CDR2 FYNNEI. V dropped 6 bases and J dropped 7; count of bases not matched to a gene: 10. The CDR3 is CASRKGQAIDEAFF. The CDR3 DNA is TGTGCCAGCAGAAAGGGACAGGCAATAGATGAAGCTTTCTTT.

The rearrangement joins TRBV11-2 to TRBJ2-2, with D tentatively TRBD2 (5 bases). Germline V gene sequence: CDR1 SGHAT, CDR2 FQNNGV. V was pared by 1 base and J by 5 bases, with 17 bases between. The CDR3 is 17 residues long. The CDR3 DNA sequence: TGTGCCAGCAGCTTAGGTCTCGGGCTGGGAGAAACCGGGGAGCTGTTTTTT. Its protein product is CASSLGLGLGETGELFF.

This chain uses TRBV5-4 with TRBJ2-7; TRBD1 might be the D (5 bases). This CDR3 has 15 amino acids. V shed 4 bases and J shed 2 bases, with 16 bases lying between them. The V gene's germline CDR1 is SGHNT and CDR2 YYREEE (reference sequence). The CDR3 is CASSRGRQGPYEQYF. The CDR3 bases are TGTGCCAGCAGCAGGGGTCGGCAAGGGCCCTACGAGCAGTACTTC.

The rearrangement links TRBV9 to TRBJ2-2, with TRBD1 identical over 9 bases. Germline values: CDR1 SGDLS, CDR2 YYNGEE. J was trimmed by 0 bases and V by 2 bases; bases with no gene match: 5. The CDR3 is 17 amino acids. The CDR3, as DNA: TGTGCCAGCAGCGTGGACAGGGGAACAGCGAACACCGGGGAGCTGTTTTTT. Translating it yields CASSVDRGTANTGELFF. Supplemented by reference TRBV9 and TRBJ2-2, the full variable domain reads DSGVTQTPKHLITATGQRVTLRCSPRSGDLSVYWYQQSLDQGLQFLIQYYNGEERAKGNILERFSAQQFPDLHSELNLSSLELGDSALYFCASSVDRGTANTGELFFGEGSRLTVL.

J is TRBJ1-3 and V is TRBV2; no definite D call. Germline assignment: CDR1 SNHLY and CDR2 FYNNEI. V lost 3 bases and J lost 0, with 6 bases in between. This CDR3 region has 14 residues. Here the CDR3 DNA reads TGTGCCAGCAGTGAGGAGGTCTCTGGAAACACCATATATTTT. Amino acids: CASSEEVSGNTIYF.

The chain recombines TRBV4-2 with TRBJ1-6, with TRBD1 as a possible D gene (6 bases). This CDR3 has 14 amino acids. The V end lost 1 base, the J end lost 7 bases, and 8 bases lay between the germline ends. Germline CDR1 and CDR2: LGHNA and YNFKEQ. The DNA for the CDR3 is TGTGCCAGCAGCCAAGTGGACAGAAATTCACCCCTCCACTTT. It codes for CASSQVDRNSPLHF.

This clone turned up a few times. The chain links TRBV5-4 to TRBJ2-1; the match to TRBD1 covers 8 bases. The germline V gene encodes CDR1 SGHNT and CDR2 YYREEE (reference sequence). V gave up 0 bases and J gave up 2 bases; unmatched junction bases: 1. The CDR3 is 15 residues long. CDR3 DNA sequence: TGTGCCAGCAGCTTGGGGACAGGGACCTACAATGAGCAGTTCTTC. This encodes CASSLGTGTYNEQFF.

In its sample, this clone was seen once. This rearrangement joins TRBV5-5 to TRBJ1-5; TRBD1 is a possible D gene (6 bases). Germline V gene lookup returns CDR1 SGHKS and CDR2 YYEKEE (reference sequence). The CDR3 consists of 14 residues. V was pared by 3 bases and J by 7 bases, with 14 bases between. In nucleotides, the CDR3 is TGTGCCAGCAGCTCTACAGGGTCTGGACAGCCCCAGCATTTT. Translating gives CASSSTGSGQPQHF.